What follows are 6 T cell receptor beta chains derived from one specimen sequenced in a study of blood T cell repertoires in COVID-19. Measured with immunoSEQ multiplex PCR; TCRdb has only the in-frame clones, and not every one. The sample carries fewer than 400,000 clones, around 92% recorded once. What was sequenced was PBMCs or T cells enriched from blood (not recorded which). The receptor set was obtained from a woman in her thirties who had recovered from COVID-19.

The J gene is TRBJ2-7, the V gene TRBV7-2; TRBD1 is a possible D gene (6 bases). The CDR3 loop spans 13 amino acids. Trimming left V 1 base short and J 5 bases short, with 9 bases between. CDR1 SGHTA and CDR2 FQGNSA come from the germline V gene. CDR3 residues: CASSLDRVDEQYF. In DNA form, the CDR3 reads TGTGCCAGCAGCTTAGACAGGGTAGACGAGCAGTACTTC. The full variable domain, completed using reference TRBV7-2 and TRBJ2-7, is GAGVSQSPSNKVTEKGKDVELRCDPISGHTALYWYRQSLGQGLEFLIYFQGNSAPDKSGLPSDRFSAERTGGSVSTLTIQRTQQEDSAVYLCASSLDRVDEQYFGPGTRLTVT.

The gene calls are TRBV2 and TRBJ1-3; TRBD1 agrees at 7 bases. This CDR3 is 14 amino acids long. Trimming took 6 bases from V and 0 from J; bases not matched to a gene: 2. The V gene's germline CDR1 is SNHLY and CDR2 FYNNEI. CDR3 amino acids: CASRGQLSGNTIYF. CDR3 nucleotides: TGTGCCAGCAGGGGACAGCTCTCTGGAAACACCATATATTTT.

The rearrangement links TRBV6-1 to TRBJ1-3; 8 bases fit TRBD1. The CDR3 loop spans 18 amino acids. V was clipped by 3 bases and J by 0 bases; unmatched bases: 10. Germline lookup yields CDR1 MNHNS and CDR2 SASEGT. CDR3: CASSDNRDRLFSGNTIYF. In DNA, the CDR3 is TGTGCCAGCAGTGACAACCGGGACAGGCTTTTCTCTGGAAACACCATATATTTT.

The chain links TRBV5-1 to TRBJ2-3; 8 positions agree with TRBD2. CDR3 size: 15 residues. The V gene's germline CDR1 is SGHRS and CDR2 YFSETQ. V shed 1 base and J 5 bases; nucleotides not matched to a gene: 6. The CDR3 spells CASSLRGLGKDTQYF. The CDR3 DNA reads TGCGCCAGCAGCTTGAGGGGACTAGGGAAAGATACGCAGTATTTT.

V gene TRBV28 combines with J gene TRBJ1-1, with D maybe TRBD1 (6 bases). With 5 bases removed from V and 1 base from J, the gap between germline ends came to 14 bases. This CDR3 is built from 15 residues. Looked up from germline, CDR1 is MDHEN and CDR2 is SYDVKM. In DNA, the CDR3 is TGTGCCAGCAGTGCCCCGGGACAACGGAACACTGAAGCTTTCTTT. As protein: CASSAPGQRNTEAFF.

The chain's CDR3 is CASRSTVRGGYTF. CDR3 bases: TGTGCCAGCAGGTCGACAGTGCGCGGTGGCTACACCTTC. The chain is built from TRBV12-3 or TRBV12-4 and TRBJ1-2, with TRBD1 as a possible D gene (5 bases). This CDR3 spans 13 amino acids. V shed 6 bases and J shed 7 bases, with 15 bases lying between them.